A selection of T cell receptor beta chains follows, all from one sample in a study of cytomegalovirus exposure and HLA in healthy donors. Assay: immunoSEQ multiplex PCR; the TCRdb copy retains only in-frame clones and omits some. The sample includes 120,000 to 150,000 clones, about 80% of them seen just once. The sample was PBMCs. The receptors stem from a woman aged 35 to 49 in good health and CMV-seropositive. Each CDR3 is given with its conserved first and last residue. A D gene is named only where the DNA matches it firmly. Expanded clones get a size class; other rows say once, few or many, or leave the size out.

J: TRBJ1-2; V: TRBV7-2; D: NA; size: NA; CDR3: CASSPSQGSYGYTF; DNA: TGTGCCAGCAGCCCGTCACAGGGATCCTATGGCTACACCTTC
J: TRBJ1-5; V: TRBV10-2; D: TRBD1; size: NA; CDR3: CASSEAGQGKGQPQHF; DNA: TGCGCCAGCAGTGAGGCCGGACAGGGAAAGGGTCAGCCCCAGCATTTT
J: TRBJ1-2; V: TRBV2; D: NA; size: NA; CDR3: CASSENGRDRDYTF; DNA: TGTGCCAGCAGTGAAAACGGGAGGGATCGAGACTACACCTTC
J: TRBJ1-4; V: TRBV11-2; D: TRBD1; size: NA; CDR3: CASSLRGVGQGATNEKLFF; DNA: TGTGCCAGCAGCCTCCGGGGGGTGGGACAGGGGGCGACTAATGAAAAACTGTTTTTT
J: TRBJ2-7; V: TRBV7-9; D: TRBD2; size: few; CDR3: CASSRRGEGVMYF; DNA: TGTGCCAGCAGCCGGCGGGGGGAAGGGGTAATGTACTTC
J: TRBJ1-4; V: TRBV11-2; D: NA; size: NA; CDR3: CASSFGWGLNEKLFF; DNA: TGTGCCAGCAGCTTCGGTTGGGGGCTAAATGAAAAACTGTTTTTT
J: TRBJ2-7; V: TRBV7-2; D: TRBD2; size: few; CDR3: CASSLQRENYEQYF; DNA: TGTGCCAGCAGCTTACAGCGGGAGAATTACGAGCAGTACTTC
J: TRBJ2-4; V: TRBV21-1; D: NA; size: NA; CDR3: CASSKELVVAKNIQYF; DNA: TGTGCCAGCAGCAAAGAACTAGTGGTAGCCAAAAACATTCAGTACTTC
J: TRBJ2-7; V: TRBV25-1; D: NA; size: NA; CDR3: CASSEWPYEQYF; DNA: TGTGCCAGCAGTGAATGGCCCTACGAGCAGTACTTC
J: TRBJ2-1; V: TRBV5-1; D: NA; size: once; CDR3: CASSFVLAKGNEQFF; DNA: TGCGCCAGCAGCTTCGTCCTAGCGAAGGGAAATGAGCAGTTCTTC
J: TRBJ2-3; V: TRBV15; D: TRBD2; size: NA; CDR3: CATSTGLAGADTQYF; DNA: TGTGCCACCAGCACCGGACTAGCGGGTGCAGATACGCAGTATTTT
J: TRBJ2-7; V: TRBV4-2; D: NA; size: once; CDR3: CASSQRRGNEQYF; DNA: TGTGCCAGCAGCCAGAGAAGGGGGAACGAGCAGTACTTC
J: TRBJ2-5; V: TRBV5-1; D: TRBD2; size: NA; CDR3: CASSVPGTSGSSETQYF; DNA: TGCGCCAGCAGCGTCCCCGGGACTAGCGGGAGTTCGGAGACCCAGTACTTC
J: TRBJ2-1; V: TRBV27; D: TRBD2; size: NA; CDR3: CASSLSTSGKKFF; DNA: TGTGCCAGCAGTTTGTCGACTAGCGGAAAAAAGTTCTTC
J: TRBJ2-1; V: TRBV29-1; D: TRBD1; size: few; CDR3: CSVSDRVPNEQFF; DNA: TGCAGCGTCTCCGACAGGGTTCCCAATGAGCAGTTCTTC
J: TRBJ2-1; V: TRBV2; D: NA; size: once; CDR3: CASSEGVGGEQFF; DNA: TGTGCCAGCAGCGAGGGAGTGGGCGGTGAGCAGTTCTTC
J: TRBJ1-2; V: TRBV28; D: NA; size: NA; CDR3: CASSLARYGYTF; DNA: TGTGCCAGCAGTTTAGCGCGCTATGGCTACACCTTC
J: TRBJ1-5; V: TRBV29-1; D: NA; size: NA; CDR3: CSVAPQGVSQPQHF; DNA: TGCAGCGTTGCTCCACAGGGAGTCAGCCAGCCCCAGCATTTT
J: TRBJ2-1; V: TRBV27; D: NA; size: NA; CDR3: CASSLSPGAYNNEQFF; DNA: TGTGCCAGCAGTTTATCCCCAGGGGCTTATAACAATGAGCAGTTCTTC
J: TRBJ1-1; V: TRBV29-1; D: TRBD1; size: NA; CDR3: CSVDRAGGAFF; DNA: TGCAGCGTTGATCGGGCAGGGGGAGCTTTCTTT
J: TRBJ2-2; V: TRBV6-1; D: TRBD1; size: NA; CDR3: CASKGQGAPGELFF; DNA: TGTGCCAGCAAGGGACAGGGGGCTCCCGGGGAGCTGTTTTTT
J: TRBJ1-3; V: TRBV7-9; D: TRBD1; size: NA; CDR3: CSSSSPGQGENTIYF; DNA: TGTTCCAGCAGCTCTCCGGGACAGGGGGAAAACACCATATATTTT
J: TRBJ2-3; V: TRBV6-1; D: NA; size: NA; CDR3: CASSELRGYTDTQYF; DNA: TGTGCCAGCAGTGAATTGAGGGGGTACACAGATACGCAGTATTTT
J: TRBJ2-1; V: TRBV7-2; D: TRBD2; size: NA; CDR3: CASSSLAGVINEQFF; DNA: TGTGCCAGCAGCTCTCTAGCGGGAGTCATCAATGAGCAGTTCTTC
J: TRBJ2-1; V: TRBV15; D: NA; size: few; CDR3: CATSRDNKGHNEQFF; DNA: TGTGCCACCAGCAGAGATAATAAGGGGCACAATGAGCAGTTCTTC
J: TRBJ2-2; V: TRBV5-1; D: TRBD1; size: NA; CDR3: CASSGRGLWTGELFF; DNA: TGCGCCAGCAGCGGCAGGGGGCTCTGGACCGGGGAGCTGTTTTTT
J: TRBJ1-1; V: TRBV2; D: TRBD1; size: few; CDR3: CASRLTGGSRTEAFF; DNA: TGTGCCAGCAGGCTGACAGGGGGGAGTCGGACTGAAGCTTTCTTT
J: TRBJ2-3; V: TRBV6-4; D: TRBD2; size: NA; CDR3: CASSDGLATDTQYF; DNA: TGTGCCAGCAGTGACGGACTAGCGACAGATACGCAGTATTTT
J: TRBJ2-7; V: TRBV15; D: TRBD1; size: once; CDR3: CATSRGQGGYEQHF; DNA: TGTGCCACCAGCAGAGGACAGGGGGGATACGAGCAGCACTTC
J: TRBJ1-4; V: TRBV6-6; D: TRBD1; size: few; CDR3: CASSSTGGDEKLFF; DNA: TGTGCCAGCAGTTCAACAGGGGGCGATGAAAAACTGTTTTTT
J: TRBJ1-5; V: TRBV28; D: TRBD1; size: NA; CDR3: CASSLFEGASNQPQHF; DNA: TGTGCCAGCAGTTTATTTGAGGGGGCAAGCAATCAGCCCCAGCATTTT
J: TRBJ1-2; V: TRBV27; D: TRBD1; size: NA; CDR3: CASRLSQGARGYTF; DNA: TGTGCCAGCAGACTCTCACAGGGGGCGCGGGGCTACACCTTC
J: TRBJ2-7; V: TRBV19; D: TRBD1; size: NA; CDR3: CASNPAGDSEQYF; DNA: TGTGCCAGTAACCCAGCAGGGGACAGCGAGCAGTACTTC
J: TRBJ2-3; V: TRBV2; D: NA; size: NA; CDR3: CASSGWQGGPDTQYF; DNA: TGTGCCAGCAGTGGGTGGCAGGGGGGCCCAGATACGCAGTATTTT
J: TRBJ2-5; V: TRBV5-1; D: TRBD2; size: NA; CDR3: CASSPGTSGGQETQYF; DNA: TGCGCCAGCAGCCCCGGGACTAGCGGGGGTCAAGAGACCCAGTACTTC
J: TRBJ2-7; V: TRBV5-1; D: NA; size: few; CDR3: CASSSRQAGYEQYF; DNA: TGCGCCAGCAGCTCGAGACAGGCTGGATACGAGCAGTACTTC
J: TRBJ2-7; V: TRBV4-2; D: NA; size: NA; CDR3: CASSQDRTLSSYEQYF; DNA: TGTGCCAGCAGCCAAGACCGAACTTTGAGCTCCTACGAGCAGTACTTC
J: TRBJ2-5; V: TRBV28; D: NA; size: once; CDR3: CASSLKGRGWETQYF; DNA: TGTGCCAGCAGTTTAAAGGGCCGGGGGTGGGAGACCCAGTACTTC
J: TRBJ1-1; V: TRBV19; D: NA; size: NA; CDR3: CASSRRENTEAFF; DNA: TGTGCCAGTAGTCGACGGGAGAACACTGAAGCTTTCTTT
J: TRBJ2-7; V: TRBV7-2; D: TRBD2; size: NA; CDR3: CASSLGLAGSYEQYF; DNA: TGTGCCAGCAGCTTAGGACTAGCGGGTTCCTACGAGCAGTACTTC
J: TRBJ1-1; V: TRBV5-1; D: NA; size: NA; CDR3: CASSAGAAMNTEAFF; DNA: TGCGCCAGCAGTGCAGGCGCCGCGATGAACACTGAAGCTTTCTTT
J: TRBJ1-1; V: TRBV6-5; D: NA; size: NA; CDR3: CASSYGFEAFF; DNA: TGTGCCAGCAGTTACGGCTTTGAAGCTTTCTTT
J: TRBJ2-3; V: TRBV7-9; D: NA; size: NA; CDR3: CASSLEDKTQYF; DNA: TGTGCCAGCAGCTTAGAGGACAAAACGCAGTATTTT